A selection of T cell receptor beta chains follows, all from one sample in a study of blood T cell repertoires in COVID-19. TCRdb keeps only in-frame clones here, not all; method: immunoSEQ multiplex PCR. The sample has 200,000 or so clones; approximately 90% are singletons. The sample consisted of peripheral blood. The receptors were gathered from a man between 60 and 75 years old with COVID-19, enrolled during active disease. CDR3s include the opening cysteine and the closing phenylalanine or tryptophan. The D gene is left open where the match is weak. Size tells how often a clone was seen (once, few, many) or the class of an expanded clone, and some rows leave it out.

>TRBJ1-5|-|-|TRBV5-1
CASSLTGTSNQPQHF
TGCGCCAGCAGCTTGACAGGGACTAGCAATCAGCCCCAGCATTTT
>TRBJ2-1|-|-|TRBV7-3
CASSLDASASLRGEQFF
TGTGCCAGCAGCTTAGACGCTAGCGCCTCCTTAAGGGGTGAGCAGTTCTTC
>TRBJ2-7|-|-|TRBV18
CASSPSSVEQYF
TGTGCCAGCTCACCGTCAAGCGTCGAGCAGTACTTC
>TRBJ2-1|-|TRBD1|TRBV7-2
CASSLGQGNYNEQFF
TGTGCCAGCAGCTTGGGACAGGGGAACTACAATGAGCAGTTCTTC
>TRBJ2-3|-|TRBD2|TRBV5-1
CASSPRASGGPRDTQYF
TGCGCCAGCAGCCCCCGGGCTAGCGGGGGACCTCGGGATACGCAGTATTTT
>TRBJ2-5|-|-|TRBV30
CAWTPGRAKTQYF
TGTGCCTGGACCCCGGGCAGGGCGAAGACCCAGTACTTC
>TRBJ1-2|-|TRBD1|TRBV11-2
CASSPSTGSVGYTF
TGTGCCAGCAGCCCTTCGACAGGGTCTGTAGGCTACACCTTC
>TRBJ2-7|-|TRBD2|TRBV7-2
CASSLNALAGGPYEQYF
TGTGCCAGCAGCTTAAACGCACTAGCGGGAGGGCCCTACGAGCAGTACTTC
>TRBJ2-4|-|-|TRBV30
CAWSKLSMAKNIQYF
TGTGCCTGGAGTAAGCTGAGTATGGCCAAAAACATTCAGTACTTC
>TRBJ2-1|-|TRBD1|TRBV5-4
CASRPTGDHFNEQFF
TGTGCCAGCAGGCCAACAGGGGATCACTTCAATGAGCAGTTCTTC
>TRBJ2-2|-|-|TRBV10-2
CASTETKNTGELFF
TGCGCCAGCACCGAGACTAAGAACACCGGGGAGCTGTTTTTT
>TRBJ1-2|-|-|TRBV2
CASSELGETVIYGYTF
TGTGCCAGCAGTGAACTTGGGGAGACCGTAATTTATGGCTACACCTTC
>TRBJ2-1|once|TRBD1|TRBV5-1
CASSDDRGPNYEQFF
TGCGCCAGCAGCGACGACAGGGGGCCTAACTATGAGCAGTTCTTC
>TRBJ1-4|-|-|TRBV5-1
CASSPTATNEKLFF
TGCGCCAGCAGCCCGACTGCAACTAATGAAAAACTGTTTTTT
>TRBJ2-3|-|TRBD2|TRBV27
CASRRTSGRTDTQYF
TGTGCCAGCAGGAGGACTAGCGGGCGTACAGATACGCAGTATTTT
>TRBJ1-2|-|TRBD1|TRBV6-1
CASSDQGTANYGYTF
TGTGCCAGCAGTGATCAGGGGACAGCCAACTATGGCTACACCTTC
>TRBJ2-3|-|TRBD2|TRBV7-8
CASSLGLAGDTQYF
TGTGCCAGCAGCTTAGGGCTAGCGGGAGATACGCAGTATTTT
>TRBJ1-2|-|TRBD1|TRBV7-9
CASSRTGDYGYTF
TGTGCCAGCAGCCGGACAGGGGACTATGGCTACACCTTC
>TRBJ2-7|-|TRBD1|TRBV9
CASSPRQGAYEQYF
TGTGCCAGCAGCCCTCGACAGGGGGCCTACGAGCAGTACTTC
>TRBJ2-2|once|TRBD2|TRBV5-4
CASSRGLAGSTGELFF
TGTGCCAGCAGCAGAGGACTAGCGGGGAGCACCGGGGAGCTGTTTTTT
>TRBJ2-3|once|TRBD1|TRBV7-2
CASSYSGTASTDTQYF
TGTGCCAGCAGTTATTCCGGGACAGCTAGCACAGATACGCAGTATTTT
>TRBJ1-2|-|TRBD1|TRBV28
CASVTAGTGDIYGYTF
TGTGCCAGCGTCACCGCCGGGACAGGGGATATCTATGGCTACACCTTC
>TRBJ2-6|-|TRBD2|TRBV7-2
CASSRGGSGANVLTF
TGTGCCAGCAGCCGCGGGGGCTCTGGGGCCAACGTCCTGACTTTC
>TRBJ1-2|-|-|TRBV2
CASSERGLYGYTF
TGTGCCAGCAGTGAAAGGGGTCTCTATGGCTACACCTTC
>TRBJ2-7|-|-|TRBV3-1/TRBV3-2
CASSQENSFNVYEQYF
TGTGCCAGCAGCCAAGAGAATAGCTTTAACGTCTACGAGCAGTACTTC
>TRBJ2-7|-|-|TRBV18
CASSPRGSSITYEQYF
TGTGCCAGCTCACCACGAGGCAGTTCAATTACCTACGAGCAGTACTTC
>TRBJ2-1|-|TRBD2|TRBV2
CASSEPSLAGVEQFF
TGTGCCAGCAGTGAACCATCACTAGCGGGAGTTGAGCAGTTCTTC
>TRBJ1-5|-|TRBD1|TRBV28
CAVQFGGRGPSGTQHF
TGTGCCGTCCAATTTGGCGGTAGGGGGCCCAGTGGGACCCAGCATTTT
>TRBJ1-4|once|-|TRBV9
CASSGTDVATNEKLFF
TGTGCCAGCAGCGGGACAGATGTTGCAACTAATGAAAAACTGTTTTTT
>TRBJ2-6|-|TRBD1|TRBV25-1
CASSESQGAAGANVLTF
TGTGCCAGCAGTGAGAGTCAGGGGGCGGCCGGGGCCAACGTCCTGACTTTC
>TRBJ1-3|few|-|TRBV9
CASATGTTNTIYF
TGTGCCAGCGCCACCGGGACAACAAACACCATATATTTT
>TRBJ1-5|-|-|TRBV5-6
CASSLVGAAGQPQHF
TGTGCCAGCAGCTTGGTGGGGGCGGCCGGTCAGCCCCAGCATTTT
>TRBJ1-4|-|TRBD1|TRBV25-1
CASRPGQGLANEKLFF
TGTGCCAGCCGCCCGGGACAGGGGTTGGCTAATGAAAAACTGTTTTTT
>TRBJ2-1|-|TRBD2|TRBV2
CASSPSSGYYNEQFF
TGTGCCAGCAGCCCGTCTAGCGGGTATTACAATGAGCAGTTCTTC
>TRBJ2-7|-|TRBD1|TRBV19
CASSRNRDRGTYEQYF
TGTGCCAGTAGTCGCAACCGGGACAGGGGAACCTACGAGCAGTACTTC
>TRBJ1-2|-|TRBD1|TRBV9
CASSRQGYGYTF
TGTGCCAGCAGTAGACAGGGTTATGGCTACACCTTC
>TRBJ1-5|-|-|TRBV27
CATGRGMMGNQPQHF
TGTGCCACCGGGAGAGGGATGATGGGCAATCAGCCCCAGCATTTT
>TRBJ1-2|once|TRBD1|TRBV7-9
CASTSSDRVGGYTF
TGTGCCAGCACCTCAAGCGACAGGGTGGGAGGCTACACCTTC
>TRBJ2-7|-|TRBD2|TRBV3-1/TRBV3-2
CASSQDWASGGLEQYF
TGTGCCAGCAGCCAAGATTGGGCTAGCGGGGGCTTGGAGCAGTACTTC
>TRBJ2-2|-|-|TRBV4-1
CASSQNTGSNTGELFF
TGCGCCAGCAGCCAAAACACAGGGTCCAACACCGGGGAGCTGTTTTTT
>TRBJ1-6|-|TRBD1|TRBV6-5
CASRNRGQGSLHF
TGTGCCAGCAGGAACAGGGGGCAAGGATCCCTCCACTTT
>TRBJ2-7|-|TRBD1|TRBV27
CASSFRQGANEQYF
TGTGCCAGCAGTTTCCGACAGGGGGCAAACGAGCAGTACTTC